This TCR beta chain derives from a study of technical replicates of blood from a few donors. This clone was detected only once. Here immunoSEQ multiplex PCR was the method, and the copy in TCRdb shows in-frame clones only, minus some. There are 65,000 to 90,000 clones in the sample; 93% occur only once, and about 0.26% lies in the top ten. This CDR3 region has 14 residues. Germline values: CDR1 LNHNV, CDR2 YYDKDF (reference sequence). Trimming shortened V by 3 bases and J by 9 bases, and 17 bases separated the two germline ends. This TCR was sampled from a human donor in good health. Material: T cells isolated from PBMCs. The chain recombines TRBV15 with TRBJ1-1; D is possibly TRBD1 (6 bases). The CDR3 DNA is TGTGCCACCAGCAGCCCCCGGGGGGGCCTAAAAGCTTTCTTT. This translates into CATSSPRGGLKAFF. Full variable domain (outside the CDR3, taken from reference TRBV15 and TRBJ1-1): DAMVIQNPRYQVTQFGKPVTLSCSQTLNHNVMYWYQQKSSQAPKLLFHYYDKDFNNEADTPDNFQSRRPNTSFCFLDIRSPGLGDTAMYLCATSSPRGGLKAFFGQGTRLTVV.